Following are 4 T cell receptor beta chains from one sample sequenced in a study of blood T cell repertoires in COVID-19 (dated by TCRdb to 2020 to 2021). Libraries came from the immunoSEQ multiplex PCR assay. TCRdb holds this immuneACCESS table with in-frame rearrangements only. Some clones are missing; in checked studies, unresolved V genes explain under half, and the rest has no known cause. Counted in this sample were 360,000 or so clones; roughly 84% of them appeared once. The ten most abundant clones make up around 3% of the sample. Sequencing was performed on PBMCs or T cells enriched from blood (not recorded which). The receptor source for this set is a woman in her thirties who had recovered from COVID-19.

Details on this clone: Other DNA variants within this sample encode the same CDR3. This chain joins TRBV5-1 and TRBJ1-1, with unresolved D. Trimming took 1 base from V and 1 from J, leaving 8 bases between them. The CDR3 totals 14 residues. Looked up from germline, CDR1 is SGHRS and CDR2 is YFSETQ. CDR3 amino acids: CASSLTGWNTEAFF. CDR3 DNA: TGCGCCAGCAGCTTGACCGGGTGGAACACTGAAGCTTTCTTT.

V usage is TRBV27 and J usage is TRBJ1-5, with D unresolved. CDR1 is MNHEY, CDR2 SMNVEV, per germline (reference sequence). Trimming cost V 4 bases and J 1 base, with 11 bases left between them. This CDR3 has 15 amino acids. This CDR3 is CASSSSEGSNQPQHF. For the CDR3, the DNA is TGTGCCAGCAGTTCCTCGGAGGGCAGCAATCAGCCCCAGCATTTT.

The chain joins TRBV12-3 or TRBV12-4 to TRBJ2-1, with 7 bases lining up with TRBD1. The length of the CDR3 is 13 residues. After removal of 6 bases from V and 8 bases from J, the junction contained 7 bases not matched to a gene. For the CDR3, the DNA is TGTGCCAGCAGCCTGACAGGGTGGGATGAGCAGTTCTTC. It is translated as CASSLTGWDEQFF.

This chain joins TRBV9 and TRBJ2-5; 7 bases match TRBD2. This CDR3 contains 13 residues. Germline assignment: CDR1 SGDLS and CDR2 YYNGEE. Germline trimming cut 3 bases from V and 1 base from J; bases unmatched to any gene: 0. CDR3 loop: CASSGTSQETQYF. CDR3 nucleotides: TGTGCCAGCAGCGGGACTAGCCAAGAGACCCAGTACTTC.